This TCR beta chain was obtained from a study of blood T cell repertoires in COVID-19. Whole-study context: Both acute and convalescent COVID-19 samples were obtained from the United States, Italy and Spain. The cDNA or gDNA used as material had been derived from T cells, B-cell-depleted T cells, or PBMCs.

Some clones are missing from TCRdb's copy, which holds only in-frame ones; the method was immunoSEQ multiplex PCR. The data show some 140,000 clones, approximately 80% seen once. V was clipped by 0 bases and J by 1 base, with 6 bases between them. Germline V gene data show CDR1 as MNHEY and CDR2 as SVGAGI. This CDR3 region has 14 residues. The sequenced sample consisted of peripheral blood. The chain carries TRBV6-5 and TRBJ1-1; D unclear. The source is a woman aged 55-75 years with COVID-19, enrolled during active disease. The CDR3 reads CASSYSPRNTEAFF. CDR3 sequence (DNA): TGTGCCAGCAGTTACTCTCCTAGGAACACTGAAGCTTTCTTT.